This TCR beta chain is from a study of cytomegalovirus exposure and HLA in healthy donors. CDR3 length: 16 amino acids. Germline trimming cut 4 bases from V and 2 bases from J; bases unmatched to any gene: 6. CDR1 and CDR2 (germline): MNHNS, SASEGT. With 60 Vbeta and 13 Jbeta primers, the PCR was carried out. Some clones are missing from TCRdb's copy, which holds only in-frame ones; the method was immunoSEQ multiplex PCR. The sample consists of more than 95,000 clones, around three quarters of them appearing once. Study-wide results and limits: When analyzed later, a missense DCLRE1C variant was found to be linked to TCR beta V- and J-gene trimming.

This clone was seen a single time. Its specificity is not known. Sequenced: PBMCs. The TCR comes from a man between 45 and 60 years old in good health and CMV-seropositive. The chain carries TRBV6-1 and TRBJ1-5; TRBD1 matches at 9 bases. The chain's CDR3 is CASSVIWTGGNQPQHF. The CDR3 DNA follows: TGTGCCAGCAGTGTTATTTGGACAGGGGGCAATCAGCCCCAGCATTTT.